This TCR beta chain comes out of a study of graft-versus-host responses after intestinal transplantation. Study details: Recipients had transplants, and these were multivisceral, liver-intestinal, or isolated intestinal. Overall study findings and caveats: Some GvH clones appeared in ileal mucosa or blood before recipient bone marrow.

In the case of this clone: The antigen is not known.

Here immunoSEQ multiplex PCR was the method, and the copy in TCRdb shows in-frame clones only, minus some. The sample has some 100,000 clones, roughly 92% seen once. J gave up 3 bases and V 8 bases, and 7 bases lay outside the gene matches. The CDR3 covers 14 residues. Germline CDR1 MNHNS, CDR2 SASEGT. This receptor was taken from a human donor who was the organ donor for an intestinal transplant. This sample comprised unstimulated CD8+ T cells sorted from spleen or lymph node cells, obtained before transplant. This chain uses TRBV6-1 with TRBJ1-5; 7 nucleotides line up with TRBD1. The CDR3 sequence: CASEIGTANQPQHF. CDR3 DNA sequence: TGTGCCAGCGAGATCGGGACAGCCAATCAGCCCCAGCATTTT.